Listed here is a single T cell receptor beta chain. Its antigen remains unknown. Primers for the PCR totalled 60 Vbeta and 13 Jbeta. This table comes from immunoSEQ multiplex PCR, and its TCRdb copy is limited to in-frame clones, with some not included. In the table there are roughly 200,000 clones, roughly 9.5% of which are singletons. Germline V gene sequence: CDR1 GTSNPN, CDR2 SVGIG (reference sequence). The CDR3 consists of 12 residues. V shed 4 bases and J 11 bases; nucleotides not matched to a gene: 8. This entry comes from a study of cytomegalovirus exposure and HLA in healthy donors. Study-level findings and limits: Some TCR beta chains (roughly 160 of them) were listed as cytomegalovirus-associated. Presence/absence analyses assumed roughly uniform sequencing depth across donors. V- and J-gene trimming of TCR beta was linked (in a later analysis) to a missense DCLRE1C variant.

This TCR derives from a woman aged 25 to 39 in good health and CMV-seropositive. The sequencing sample was made of PBMCs. V is TRBV30 and J is TRBJ1-5, with 7 nucleotides matching TRBD1. The CDR3 nucleotides are TGTGCCTGGAATACAGGGGTGGAAGCCCAGCATTTT. Its translation: CAWNTGVEAQHF.